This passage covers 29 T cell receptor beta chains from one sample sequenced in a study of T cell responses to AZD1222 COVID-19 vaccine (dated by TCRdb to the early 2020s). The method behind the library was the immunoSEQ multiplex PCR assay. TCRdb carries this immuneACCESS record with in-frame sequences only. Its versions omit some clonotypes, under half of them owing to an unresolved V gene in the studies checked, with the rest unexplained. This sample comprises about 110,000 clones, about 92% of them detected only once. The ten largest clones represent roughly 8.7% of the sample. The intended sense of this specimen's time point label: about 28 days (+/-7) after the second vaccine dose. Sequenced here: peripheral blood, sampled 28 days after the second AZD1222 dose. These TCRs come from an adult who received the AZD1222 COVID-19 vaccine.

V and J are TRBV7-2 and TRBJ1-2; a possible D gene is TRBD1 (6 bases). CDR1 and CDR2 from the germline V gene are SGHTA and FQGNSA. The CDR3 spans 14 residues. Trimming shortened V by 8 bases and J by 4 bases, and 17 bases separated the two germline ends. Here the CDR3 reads CASFLGTGPYGYTF. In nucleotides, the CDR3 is TGTGCCAGCTTTCTCGGTACAGGGCCCTATGGCTACACCTTC.

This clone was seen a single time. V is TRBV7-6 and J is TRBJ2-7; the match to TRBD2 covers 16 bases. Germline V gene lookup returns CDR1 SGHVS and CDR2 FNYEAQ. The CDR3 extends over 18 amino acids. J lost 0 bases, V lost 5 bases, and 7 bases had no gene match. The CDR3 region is CASSRGTSGRAVSYEQYF. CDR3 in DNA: TGTGCCAGCAGCCGAGGGACTAGCGGGAGGGCCGTCTCCTACGAGCAGTACTTC.

This chain's CDR3 is CASSPGTGDSPLHF. CDR3 bases: TGTGCCAGCAGCCCCGGGACAGGAGACTCACCCCTCCACTTT. This chain joins TRBV5-4 and TRBJ1-6; 8 nucleotides line up with TRBD1. Germline lookup yields CDR1 SGHNT and CDR2 YYREEE (reference sequence). Unmatched junction bases numbered 7, after V lost 4 bases and J lost 10 bases. The CDR3 is 14 residues long.

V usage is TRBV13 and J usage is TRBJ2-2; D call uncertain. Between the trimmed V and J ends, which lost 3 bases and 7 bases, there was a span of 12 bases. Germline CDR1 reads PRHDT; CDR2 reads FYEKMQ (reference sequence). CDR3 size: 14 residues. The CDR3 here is CASSFELEDGELFF. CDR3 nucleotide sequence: TGTGCCAGCAGCTTTGAGCTAGAGGACGGGGAGCTGTTTTTT.

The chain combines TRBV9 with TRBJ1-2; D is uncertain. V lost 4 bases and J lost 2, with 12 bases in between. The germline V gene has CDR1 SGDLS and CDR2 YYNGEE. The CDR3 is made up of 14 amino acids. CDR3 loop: CASSSQDGNYGYTF. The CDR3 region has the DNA TGTGCCAGCAGCTCCCAGGACGGAAACTATGGCTACACCTTC.

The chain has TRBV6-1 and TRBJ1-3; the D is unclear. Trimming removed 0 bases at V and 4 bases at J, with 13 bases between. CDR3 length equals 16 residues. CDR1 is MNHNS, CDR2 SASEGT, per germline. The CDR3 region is CASSEAPGAWGNTIYF. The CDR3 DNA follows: TGTGCCAGCAGTGAAGCGCCGGGTGCGTGGGGAAACACCATATATTTT.

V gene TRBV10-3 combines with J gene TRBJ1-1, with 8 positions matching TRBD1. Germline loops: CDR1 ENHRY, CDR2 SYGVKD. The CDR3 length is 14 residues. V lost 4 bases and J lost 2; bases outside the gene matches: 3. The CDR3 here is CAISVGQGNTEAFF. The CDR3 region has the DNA TGTGCCATCAGTGTCGGACAGGGAAACACTGAAGCTTTCTTT.

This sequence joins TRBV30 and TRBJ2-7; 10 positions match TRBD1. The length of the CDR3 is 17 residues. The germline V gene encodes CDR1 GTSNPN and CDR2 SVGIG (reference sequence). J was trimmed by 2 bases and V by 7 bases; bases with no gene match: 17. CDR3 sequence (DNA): TGTGCCTCGACTAAGAGACAGGGGGCCGTTATCCCCTACGAGCAGTACTTC. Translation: CASTKRQGAVIPYEQYF.

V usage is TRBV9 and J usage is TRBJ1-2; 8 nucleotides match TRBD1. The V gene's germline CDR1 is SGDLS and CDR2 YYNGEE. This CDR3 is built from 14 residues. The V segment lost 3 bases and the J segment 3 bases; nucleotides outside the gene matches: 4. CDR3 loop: CASSAGQGYYGYTF. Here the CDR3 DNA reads TGTGCCAGCAGCGCCGGACAGGGCTACTATGGCTACACCTTC. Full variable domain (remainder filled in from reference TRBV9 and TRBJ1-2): DSGVTQTPKHLITATGQRVTLRCSPRSGDLSVYWYQQSLDQGLQFLIQYYNGEERAKGNILERFSAQQFPDLHSELNLSSLELGDSALYFCASSAGQGYYGYTFGSGTRLTVV.

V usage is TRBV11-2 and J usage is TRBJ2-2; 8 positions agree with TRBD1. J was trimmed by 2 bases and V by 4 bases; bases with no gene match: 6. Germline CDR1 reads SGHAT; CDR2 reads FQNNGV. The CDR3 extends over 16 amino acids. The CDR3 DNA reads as TGTGCCAGCAGCTCTGCCGACAGGGGTAACACCGGGGAGCTGTTTTTT. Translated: CASSSADRGNTGELFF.

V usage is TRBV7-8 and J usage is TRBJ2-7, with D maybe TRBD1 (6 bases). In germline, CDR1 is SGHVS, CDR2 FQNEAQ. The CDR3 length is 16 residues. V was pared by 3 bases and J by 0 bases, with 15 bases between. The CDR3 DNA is TGTGCCAGCAGCTTGCAAGGACAGTCGATCTCCTACGAGCAGTACTTC. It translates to CASSLQGQSISYEQYF.

Written as DNA, the CDR3 is TGTGCCAGCAGTTTAAGAGGCCAGCCCCAGCATTTT. It is translated as CASSLRGQPQHF. The rearrangement links TRBV27 to TRBJ1-5; D is unresolved. Germline loops: CDR1 MNHEY, CDR2 SMNVEV (reference sequence). There are 12 residues in the CDR3. The ends were cut back, 2 bases at V and 7 bases at J, with 6 bases in the middle.

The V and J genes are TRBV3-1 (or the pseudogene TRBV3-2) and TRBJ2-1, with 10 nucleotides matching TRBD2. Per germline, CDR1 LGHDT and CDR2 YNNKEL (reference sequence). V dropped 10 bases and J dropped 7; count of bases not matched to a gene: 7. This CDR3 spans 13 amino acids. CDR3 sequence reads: CAKALAGSNEQFF. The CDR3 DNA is TGTGCCAAGGCACTAGCGGGATCGAATGAGCAGTTCTTC.

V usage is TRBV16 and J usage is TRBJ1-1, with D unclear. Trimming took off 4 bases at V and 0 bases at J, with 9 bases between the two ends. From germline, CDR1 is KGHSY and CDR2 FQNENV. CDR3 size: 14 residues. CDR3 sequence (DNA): TGTGCCAGCAGCCCGACCGGGGTGAACACTGAAGCTTTCTTT. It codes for CASSPTGVNTEAFF.

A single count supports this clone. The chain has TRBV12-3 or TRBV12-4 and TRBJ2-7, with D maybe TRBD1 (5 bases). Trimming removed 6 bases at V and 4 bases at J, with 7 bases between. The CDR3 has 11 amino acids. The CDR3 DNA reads TGTGCCAGCAGCCGACAGTACGAGCAGTACTTC. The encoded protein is CASSRQYEQYF.

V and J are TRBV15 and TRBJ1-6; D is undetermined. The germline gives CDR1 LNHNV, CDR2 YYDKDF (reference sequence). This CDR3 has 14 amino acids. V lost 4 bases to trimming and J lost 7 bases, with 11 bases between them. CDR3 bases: TGTGCCACCAGCAAAGCTCCGGGGAATTCACCCCTCCACTTT. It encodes CATSKAPGNSPLHF.

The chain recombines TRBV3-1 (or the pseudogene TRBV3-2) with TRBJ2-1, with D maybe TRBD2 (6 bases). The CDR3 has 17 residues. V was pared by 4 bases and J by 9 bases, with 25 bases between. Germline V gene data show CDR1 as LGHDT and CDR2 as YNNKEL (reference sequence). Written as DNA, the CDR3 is TGTGCCAGCAGCCCGCGGCGGGGCGGAGGGTCGCGGGGTGAGCAGTTCTTC. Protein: CASSPRRGGGSRGEQFF.

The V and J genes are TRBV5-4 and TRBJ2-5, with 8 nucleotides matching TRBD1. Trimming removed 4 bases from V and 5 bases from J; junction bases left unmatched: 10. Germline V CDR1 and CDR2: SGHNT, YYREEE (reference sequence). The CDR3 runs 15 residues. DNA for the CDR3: TGTGCCAGCAGCCGACCGACAGGGGCGGCGGAGACCCAGTACTTC. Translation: CASSRPTGAAETQYF. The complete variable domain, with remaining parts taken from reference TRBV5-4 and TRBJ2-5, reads ETGVTQSPTHLIKTRGQQVTLRCSSQSGHNTVSWYQQALGQGPQFIFQYYREEENGRGNFPPRFSGLQFPNYSSELNVNALELDDSALYLCASSRPTGAAETQYFGPGTRLLVL.

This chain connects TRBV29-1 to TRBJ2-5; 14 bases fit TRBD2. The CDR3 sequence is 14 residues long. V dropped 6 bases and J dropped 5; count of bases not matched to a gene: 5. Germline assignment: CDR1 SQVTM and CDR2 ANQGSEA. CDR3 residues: CSVGGTSGGETQYF. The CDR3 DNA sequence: TGCAGCGTGGGTGGGACTAGCGGGGGTGAGACCCAGTACTTC.

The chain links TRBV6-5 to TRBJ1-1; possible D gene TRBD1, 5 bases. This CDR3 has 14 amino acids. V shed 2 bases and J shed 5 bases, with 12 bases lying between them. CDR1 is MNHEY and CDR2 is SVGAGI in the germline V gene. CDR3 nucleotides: TGTGCCAGCAGTTACCGGCAGGGAGTGACTGAAGCTTTCTTT. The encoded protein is CASSYRQGVTEAFF.

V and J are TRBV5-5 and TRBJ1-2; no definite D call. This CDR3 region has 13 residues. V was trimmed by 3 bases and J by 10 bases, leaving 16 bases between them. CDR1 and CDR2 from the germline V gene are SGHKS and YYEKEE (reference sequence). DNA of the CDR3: TGTGCCAGCAGCTCCCCCCAAGAGGTGGCCTACACCTTC. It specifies CASSSPQEVAYTF.

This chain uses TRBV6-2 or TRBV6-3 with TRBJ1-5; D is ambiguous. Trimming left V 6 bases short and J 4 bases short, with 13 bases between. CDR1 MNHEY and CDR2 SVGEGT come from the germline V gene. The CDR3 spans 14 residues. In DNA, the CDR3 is TGTGCCAGCAGCCCCGGGCCTCTTAATCAGCCCCAGCATTTT. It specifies CASSPGPLNQPQHF.

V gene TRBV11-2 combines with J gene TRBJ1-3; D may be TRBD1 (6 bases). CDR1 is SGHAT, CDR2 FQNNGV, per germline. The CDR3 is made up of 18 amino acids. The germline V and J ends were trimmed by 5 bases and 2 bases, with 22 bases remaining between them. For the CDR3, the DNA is TGTGCCAGCAGCCTAATCGGGTTACAGGGAGGTGCTGGAAACACCATATATTTT. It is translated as CASSLIGLQGGAGNTIYF.

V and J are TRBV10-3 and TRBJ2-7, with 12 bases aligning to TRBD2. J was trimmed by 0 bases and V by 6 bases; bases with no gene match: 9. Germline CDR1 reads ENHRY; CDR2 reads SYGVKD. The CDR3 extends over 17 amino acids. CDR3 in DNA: TGTGCCATCAGAGGTACTAGCGGGGGGCCAAGCTCCTACGAGCAGTACTTC. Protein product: CAIRGTSGGPSSYEQYF.

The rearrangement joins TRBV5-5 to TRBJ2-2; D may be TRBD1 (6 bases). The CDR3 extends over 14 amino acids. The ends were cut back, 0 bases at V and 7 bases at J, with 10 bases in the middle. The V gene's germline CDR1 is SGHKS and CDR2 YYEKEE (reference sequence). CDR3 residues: CASSLAGASGELFF. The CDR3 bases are TGTGCCAGCAGCTTGGCAGGGGCGAGCGGGGAGCTGTTTTTT. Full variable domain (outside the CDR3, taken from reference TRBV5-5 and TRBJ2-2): DAGVTQSPTHLIKTRGQQVTLRCSPISGHKSVSWYQQVLGQGPQFIFQYYEKEERGRGNFPDRFSARQFPNYSSELNVNALLLGDSALYLCASSLAGASGELFFGEGSRLTVL.

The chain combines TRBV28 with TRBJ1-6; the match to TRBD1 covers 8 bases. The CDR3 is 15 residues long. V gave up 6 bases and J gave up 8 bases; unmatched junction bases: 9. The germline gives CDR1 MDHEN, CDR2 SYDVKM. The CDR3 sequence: CASSNDRGSHSPLHF. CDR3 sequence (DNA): TGTGCCAGCAGCAACGACAGGGGTTCACATTCACCCCTCCACTTT.

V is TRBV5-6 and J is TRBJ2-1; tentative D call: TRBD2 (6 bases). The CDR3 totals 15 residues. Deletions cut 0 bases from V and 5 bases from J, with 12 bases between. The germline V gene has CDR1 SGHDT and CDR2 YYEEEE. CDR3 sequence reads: CASSLAGVRHNEQFF. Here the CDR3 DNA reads TGTGCCAGCAGCTTGGCGGGAGTTCGACACAATGAGCAGTTCTTC.

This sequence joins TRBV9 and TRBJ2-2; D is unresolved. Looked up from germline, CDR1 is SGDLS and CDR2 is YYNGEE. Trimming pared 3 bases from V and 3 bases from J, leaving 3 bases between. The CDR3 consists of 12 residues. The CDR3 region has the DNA TGTGCCAGCAGCGAACACACCGGGGAGCTGTTTTTT. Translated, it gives CASSEHTGELFF.

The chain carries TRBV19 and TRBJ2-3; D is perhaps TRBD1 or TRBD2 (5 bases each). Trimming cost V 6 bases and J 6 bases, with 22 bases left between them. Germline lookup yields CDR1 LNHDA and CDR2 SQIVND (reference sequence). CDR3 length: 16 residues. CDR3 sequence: CASRRAGTRHGDTQYF. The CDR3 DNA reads TGTGCCAGTAGAAGAGCCGGGACCAGACACGGGGATACGCAGTATTTT.